These 4 T cell receptor beta chains were sequenced from one sample in a study of early T cells in non-severe SARS-CoV-2 infection. From the 5' RACE reads, TCRdb called clonotypes with MiXCR, one entry per CDR3 protein. The sample lists about 99,000 distinct CDR3 sequences; around 17% were seen once. Sequencing was performed on whole blood. The receptor source for this set is an adult who was a healthcare worker with PCR-confirmed SARS-CoV-2 infection or an uninfected control (not recorded which).

This clonotype turned up a few times. The chain employs TRBV18 and TRBJ1-3, with unresolved D. Trimming cost V 2 bases and J 0 bases, with 8 bases left between them. This CDR3 comprises 15 residues. CDR1 is KGHSH and CDR2 is LQKENI in the germline V gene. CDR3 in DNA: TGTGCCAGCTCACCATTGCAGACCTCTGGAAACACCATATATTTT. It translates to CASSPLQTSGNTIYF.

This clonotype was seen more than once but under ten times. V usage is TRBV7-9 and J usage is TRBJ1-3; 10 bases fit TRBD1. The CDR3 sequence is 17 residues long. Germline CDR1 reads SEHNR; CDR2 reads FQNEAQ (reference sequence). The V and J ends lost 5 bases and 2 bases, in that order; junction bases with no gene match: 9. The CDR3: CASSDGTGDYAGNTIYF. CDR3 bases: TGTGCCAGCAGCGACGGGACAGGGGACTACGCTGGAAACACCATATATTTT. Filled out from reference TRBV7-9 and TRBJ1-3, the complete variable domain reads DTGVSQNPRHKITKRGQNVTFRCDPISEHNRLYWYRQTLGQGPEFLTYFQNEAQLEKSRLLSDRFSAERPKGSFSTLEIQRTEQGDSAMYLCASSDGTGDYAGNTIYFGEGSWLTVV.

This clonotype was seen many times. J is TRBJ1-2 and V is TRBV7-2; D is ambiguous. Trimming cost V 2 bases and J 5 bases, with 6 bases left between them. Germline-derived CDR1 and CDR2 are SGHTA and FQGNSA. This CDR3 contains 12 residues. In nucleotides, the CDR3 is TGTGCCAGCAGCTTAAACCGTTATGGCTACACCTTC. It codes for CASSLNRYGYTF.

The chain links TRBV7-6 to TRBJ2-7; 7 positions match TRBD1. The CDR3 runs to 15 residues. Germline V gene data show CDR1 as SGHVS and CDR2 as FNYEAQ. V gave up 5 bases and J gave up 1 base; unmatched junction bases: 8. As DNA, the CDR3 is TGTGCCAGCAGCGAAGTGGCAGGGGGTTCCTACGAGCAGTACTTC. This codes for CASSEVAGGSYEQYF.